This passage covers 29 T cell receptor beta chains from one sample sequenced in a study of T cells in Graves' hyperthyroidism and ophthalmopathy. Authors of the study amplified TCR beta CDR3 regions from RNA transcripts. The HTBI primer set was used in a first-round RT-PCR of the TCR CDR3. Via MiXCR, TCRdb re-called the multiplex PCR reads, giving one row per CDR3 protein. This table holds hundreds of thousands of distinct CDR3 sequences, roughly 17% found once. Sequenced sample: blood. These TCRs come from a woman under 30 with Graves' ophthalmopathy.

The table lists this clonotype with many counts. The rearrangement links TRBV7-9 to TRBJ2-5, with 10 bases fitting TRBD2. CDR3 length equals 13 residues. Germline CDR1 is SEHNR and CDR2 is FQNEAQ (reference sequence). Trimming removed 5 bases from V and 5 bases from J; junction bases left unmatched: 2. The CDR3 sequence: CASSTGLAETQYF. CDR3 DNA sequence: TGTGCCAGCAGCACGGGACTAGCGGAGACCCAGTACTTC.

The gene calls are TRBV19 and TRBJ1-4; 7 bases line up with TRBD1. Per germline, CDR1 LNHDA and CDR2 SQIVND (reference sequence). CDR3 length equals 15 residues. The ends lost 8 bases at V and 5 bases at J; junction bases unmatched: 11. The CDR3 region has the DNA TGTGCCAGTGGCGACCGGGGACAGTTCAATGAAAAACTGTTTTTT. Its translation is CASGDRGQFNEKLFF. The full variable domain, in which reference TRBV19 and TRBJ1-4 provide the parts outside the CDR3, is DGGITQSPKYLFRKEGQNVTLSCEQNLNHDAMYWYRQDPGQGLRLIYYSQIVNDFQKGDIAEGYSVSREKKESFPLTVTSAQKNPTAFYLCASGDRGQFNEKLFFGSGTQLSVL.

This clonotype was observed many times. The chain combines TRBV5-1 with TRBJ2-5; D is unclear. The CDR3 consists of 11 residues. The germline V gene encodes CDR1 SGHRS and CDR2 YFSETQ. Deletions cut 0 bases from V and 5 bases from J, with 2 bases between. The CDR3 spells CASSLDETQYF. CDR3 bases: TGCGCCAGCAGCTTGGATGAGACCCAGTACTTC.

At least ten counts were recorded for this clonotype. The chain is built from TRBV20-1 and TRBJ1-1; 9 bases fit TRBD1. The CDR3 runs to 13 residues. Trimming at V came to 6 bases and at J to 5 bases, leaving 7 bases not matched to a gene. The germline gives CDR1 DFQATT, CDR2 SNEGSKA (reference sequence). The CDR3 loop is CSAERTGETEAFF. The DNA of the CDR3 is TGCAGTGCGGAAAGGACAGGGGAAACTGAAGCTTTCTTT.

This clonotype was seen repeatedly, ten times or more. J is TRBJ1-2 and V is TRBV7-2, with D possibly TRBD1 on 5 matching bases. V shed 10 bases and J shed 4 bases, with 16 bases lying between them. Germline CDR1 is SGHTA and CDR2 is FQGNSA. The CDR3 runs to 13 residues. The DNA for the CDR3 is TGTGCCACCGGTCGGGACCGGACCTATGGCTACACCTTC. Translating gives CATGRDRTYGYTF.

This clonotype was detected ten times or more. The chain has TRBV6-1 and TRBJ1-2, with 11 bases matching TRBD1. V was clipped by 7 bases and J by 7 bases; unmatched bases: 8. The germline V gene has CDR1 MNHNS and CDR2 SASEGT. The CDR3 runs to 14 residues. The CDR3 is CASILDRGRSGYTF. The CDR3 DNA follows: TGTGCCAGCATCCTGGACAGGGGGCGTAGTGGCTACACCTTC.

Worth noting for this clonotype: The junction departs from the called germline gene at one end, perhaps through a read error. This rearrangement joins TRBV19 to TRBJ2-2; possibly TRBD1 or TRBD2 for D (5 bases each). The CDR3 consists of 16 residues. Germline CDR1 LNHDA, CDR2 SQIVND (reference sequence). The CDR3 is CASSMSGTAKTGELFF. CDR3 bases: TGTGCCAGTAGTATGAGTGGGACGGCGAAGACCGGGGAGCTGTTTTTT.

A single count supports this clonotype. This sequence may be a read error, since a much larger clone differs from it by one base. This CDR3 fails to terminate in the conserved phenylalanine or tryptophan, so it likely reflects a read error. The chain recombines TRBV20-1 with TRBJ2-3; D perhaps matches TRBD2 (6 bases). In germline, CDR1 is DFQATT, CDR2 SNEGSKA (reference sequence). CDR3 length equals 12 residues. V gave up 6 bases and J gave up 1 base, with 8 bases separating them. CDR3 sequence reads: CSAQRGTDTQYL. CDR3 nucleotide sequence: TGCAGTGCACAGCGGGGCACAGATACGCAGTATCTT.

This clonotype was seen many times. The chain is built from TRBV12-3 or TRBV12-4 and TRBJ2-1, with D perhaps TRBD2 (5 bases). V lost 7 bases to trimming and J lost 9 bases, with 10 bases between them. The CDR3 sequence is 11 residues long. The CDR3: CASTPGSEQFF. The CDR3 DNA reads as TGTGCCAGCACCCCGGGGAGTGAGCAGTTCTTC.

This clonotype occurred a few times. The gene calls are TRBV11-2 and TRBJ1-2, with D possibly being TRBD1 (5 bases). Deletions cut 8 bases from V and 3 bases from J, with 19 bases between. CDR3 size: 15 residues. In germline, CDR1 is SGHAT, CDR2 FQNNGV. CDR3 DNA: TGTGCCAGCTATCTTCTATCGGGACGGCACTATGGCTACACCTTC. It is translated as CASYLLSGRHYGYTF.

This clonotype was seen at least ten times. The rearrangement joins TRBV14 to TRBJ1-1; D is possibly TRBD1 (5 bases). This CDR3 has 14 residues. Germline lookup yields CDR1 SGHDN and CDR2 FVKESK. The ends were cut back, 0 bases at V and 7 bases at J, with 12 bases in the middle. CDR3 nucleotide sequence: TGTGCCAGCAGCCAAGATTGGGGCAGCGGTGAAGCTTTCTTT. This sequence encodes CASSQDWGSGEAFF.

This clonotype showed up many times. The genes are TRBV3-1 and TRBJ2-1; D is ambiguous. Trimming pared 1 base from V and 8 bases from J, leaving 15 bases between. The CDR3 extends over 15 amino acids. Germline V CDR1 and CDR2: LGHDT, YNNKEL (reference sequence). Here the CDR3 reads CASSQVATPRHEQFF. The CDR3 region has the DNA TGTGCCAGCAGCCAAGTTGCTACCCCACGCCATGAGCAGTTCTTC.

Ten or more counts support this clonotype. The germline gene is not matched at one end of the junction; a read error may be the cause. The V and J genes are TRBV20-1 and TRBJ2-1, with 15 bases identical to TRBD2. Germline V lookup: CDR1 DFQATT, CDR2 SNEGSKA (reference sequence). The CDR3 spans 16 residues. This CDR3 is CSAGGGLAGGRTQQFF. The CDR3 DNA reads as TGCAGTGCTGGGGGGGGACTAGCGGGAGGCCGAACCCAGCAATTCTTC.

There are many counts of this clonotype. This chain joins TRBV20-1 and TRBJ1-2, with TRBD1 identical over 10 bases. CDR3 length equals 14 residues. With V trimmed by 3 bases and J by 5 bases, 6 bases remained unmatched. CDR1 DFQATT and CDR2 SNEGSKA come from the germline V gene (reference sequence). The CDR3 coding sequence is TGCAGTGCTAGTCCGGGACAGGGGAGTTATGGCTACACCTTC. It codes for CSASPGQGSYGYTF.

This clonotype was recorded at least ten times. The chain has TRBV15 and TRBJ2-7; TRBD1 aligns across 7 bases. Trimming took 5 bases from V and 4 from J; bases not matched to a gene: 2. Germline V gene sequence: CDR1 LNHNV, CDR2 YYDKDF (reference sequence). The length of the CDR3 is 12 residues. This CDR3 is CATSAGGYEQYF. CDR3 DNA: TGTGCCACCAGCGCAGGGGGATACGAGCAGTACTTC.

The sample holds many counts of this clonotype. CDR3 DNA sequence: TGTGCCAGCAGCGTAGGGTCCCGGACGACCTCGGGGGGGGAGACCCAGTACTTC. Amino acids: CASSVGSRTTSGGETQYF. V and J are TRBV9 and TRBJ2-5; 8 bases are shared with TRBD2. The CDR3 contains 18 residues. The germline gives CDR1 SGDLS, CDR2 YYNGEE. J lost 5 bases, V lost 0 bases, and 15 bases had no gene match.

Many counts were recorded for this clonotype. This chain links TRBV5-1 with TRBJ1-5, with D tentatively TRBD1 (5 bases). Germline CDR1 reads SGHRS; CDR2 reads YFSETQ. The CDR3 has 15 residues. The V and J ends lost 1 base and 3 bases respectively, with 11 bases between them. The CDR3 region has the DNA TGCGCCAGCAGCTTGACGTACGGGACCAATCAGCCCCAGCATTTT. It codes for CASSLTYGTNQPQHF. The variable domain in full, completed from reference TRBV5-1 and TRBJ1-5, reads KAGVTQTPRYLIKTRGQQVTLSCSPISGHRSVSWYQQTPGQGLQFLFEYFSETQRNKGNFPGRFSGRQFSNSRSEMNVSTLELGDSALYLCASSLTYGTNQPQHFGDGTRLSIL.

This clonotype occurred many times. This rearrangement joins TRBV28 to TRBJ2-5; weak D call: TRBD1 (6 bases). The CDR3 is 16 residues long. Germline V gene lookup returns CDR1 MDHEN and CDR2 SYDVKM. V was pared by 8 bases and J by 4 bases, with 23 bases between. The CDR3 loop reads CASQKSGTRALETQYF. CDR3 in DNA: TGTGCCAGCCAAAAATCGGGGACAAGGGCCTTAGAGACCCAGTACTTC.

The J gene is TRBJ1-2, the V gene TRBV5-1; weak D call: TRBD1 (6 bases). Trimming took off 0 bases at V and 1 base at J, with 7 bases between the two ends. CDR1 is SGHRS and CDR2 is YFSETQ in the germline V gene. CDR3 length: 14 amino acids. CDR3 nucleotides: TGCGCCAGCAGCTTGGGACAGGATAACTATGGCTACACCTTC. Protein sequence: CASSLGQDNYGYTF.

This clonotype was picked up many times. The rearrangement joins TRBV12-3 or TRBV12-4 to TRBJ2-1, with D possibly TRBD1 on 6 matching bases. This CDR3 region has 15 residues. V gave up 2 bases and J gave up 5 bases, with 13 bases separating them. This CDR3 is CASSLYRDKNNEQFF. The CDR3 coding sequence is TGTGCCAGCAGTTTATACCGGGACAAAAACAATGAGCAGTTCTTC.

The J gene is TRBJ1-1, the V gene TRBV10-3; TRBD1 is a possible D gene (6 bases). CDR3 length: 14 residues. Trimming stripped 5 bases from V and 3 bases from J, with 13 bases between. CDR1 and CDR2 (germline): ENHRY, SYGVKD. The CDR3 here is CAISTTEGDTEAFF. DNA for the CDR3: TGTGCCATCAGTACGACAGAGGGGGACACTGAAGCTTTCTTT.

Many counts were recorded for this clonotype. The J gene is TRBJ1-1, the V gene TRBV12-3 or TRBV12-4; D remains ambiguous. CDR3 length: 13 residues. Trimming stripped 5 bases from V and 0 bases from J, with 7 bases between. In DNA form, the CDR3 reads TGTGCCAGCAGTCGCACATTGAACACTGAAGCTTTCTTT. This translates into CASSRTLNTEAFF.

This clonotype has ten or more counts. The J gene is TRBJ2-1, the V gene TRBV30; D possibly corresponds to TRBD1 (5 bases). V lost 0 bases to trimming and J lost 9 bases, with 9 bases between them. There are 12 residues in the CDR3. Germline V gives CDR1 GTSNPN, CDR2 SVGIG (reference sequence). For the CDR3, the DNA is TGTGCCTGGAGTGTAAACGACAGTGAGCAGTTCTTC. Its translation: CAWSVNDSEQFF.

This clonotype has ten or more counts. The J gene is TRBJ2-2, the V gene TRBV13, with D unresolved. The CDR3 has 12 amino acids. V gave up 5 bases and J gave up 3 bases, with 4 bases separating them. In germline, CDR1 is PRHDT, CDR2 FYEKMQ (reference sequence). In nucleotides, the CDR3 is TGTGCCAGCAGCATCTACACCGGGGAGCTGTTTTTT. Amino acids: CASSIYTGELFF.

This chain joins TRBV11-2 and TRBJ2-3; 13 nucleotides line up with TRBD2. With V trimmed by 4 bases and J by 5 bases, 6 bases remained unmatched. This CDR3 contains 16 residues. Germline values: CDR1 SGHAT, CDR2 FQNNGV. DNA for the CDR3: TGTGCCAGCAGCTCCGGGACTAGCGGGATAGGAGATACGCAGTATTTT. As protein: CASSSGTSGIGDTQYF.

This clonotype was counted many times. The CDR3 region is CSARELTGTPTSEAFF. As DNA, the CDR3 is TGCAGTGCTAGAGAATTAACCGGGACCCCAACTAGTGAAGCTTTCTTT. This chain connects TRBV20-1 to TRBJ1-1; D possibly corresponds to TRBD1 (5 bases). With 0 bases removed from V and 7 bases from J, the gap between germline ends came to 21 bases. This CDR3 spans 16 amino acids. CDR1 DFQATT and CDR2 SNEGSKA come from the germline V gene (reference sequence).

The sample holds a few counts of this clonotype. The chain employs TRBV9 and TRBJ2-2, with D possibly matching TRBD1 (6 bases). The CDR3 length is 16 residues. Trimming removed 4 bases at V and 5 bases at J, with 18 bases between. The germline V gene encodes CDR1 SGDLS and CDR2 YYNGEE. The DNA for the CDR3 is TGTGCCAGCAGCCCCCAACAGGGAATTGGAACCGGGGAGCTGTTTTTT. It yields the protein CASSPQQGIGTGELFF. Based on the CDR3 plus reference TRBV9 and TRBJ2-2, the full variable domain is DSGVTQTPKHLITATGQRVTLRCSPRSGDLSVYWYQQSLDQGLQFLIQYYNGEERAKGNILERFSAQQFPDLHSELNLSSLELGDSALYFCASSPQQGIGTGELFFGEGSRLTVL.

This clonotype was recorded many times. The chain combines TRBV6-2 or TRBV6-3 with TRBJ2-6; D is uncertain. The CDR3 totals 19 residues. Germline lookup yields CDR1 MNHEY and CDR2 SVGEGT. Trimming left V 5 bases short and J 1 base short, with 21 bases between. CDR3 nucleotides: TGTGCCAGCAGTACCTACTCGGTTTTCGATGGGTCTGGGGCCAACGTCCTGACTTTC. The encoded protein is CASSTYSVFDGSGANVLTF.

The sample holds many counts of this clonotype. The gene calls are TRBV5-1 and TRBJ2-7; no definite D call. The CDR3 runs to 14 residues. In germline, CDR1 is SGHRS, CDR2 YFSETQ. Trimming pared 0 bases from V and 6 bases from J, leaving 13 bases between. CDR3 protein: CASSLDATQIEQYF. The CDR3 DNA is TGCGCCAGCAGCTTGGACGCCACCCAGATCGAGCAGTACTTC.